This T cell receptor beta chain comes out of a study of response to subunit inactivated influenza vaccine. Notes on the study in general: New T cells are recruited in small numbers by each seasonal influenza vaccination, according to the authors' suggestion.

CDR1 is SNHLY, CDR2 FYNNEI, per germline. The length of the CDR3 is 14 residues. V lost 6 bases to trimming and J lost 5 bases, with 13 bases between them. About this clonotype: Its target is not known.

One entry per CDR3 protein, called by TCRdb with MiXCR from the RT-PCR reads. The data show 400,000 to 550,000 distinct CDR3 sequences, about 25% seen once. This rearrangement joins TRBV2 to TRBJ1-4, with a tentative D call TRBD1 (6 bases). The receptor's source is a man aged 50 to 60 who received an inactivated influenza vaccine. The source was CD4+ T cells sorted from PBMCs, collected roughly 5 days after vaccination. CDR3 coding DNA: TGTGCCAGCAGGAAACAGGGCGTCAATGAAAAACTGTTTTTT. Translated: CASRKQGVNEKLFF.